The 29 T cell receptor beta chains in this list originate from one sample, sequenced in a study of radiation and T cells in renal cell carcinoma. Regarding time point: baseline pretreatment blood. Regarding treatment: 15 Gy SBRT to primary tumor, nephrectomy 4 weeks later. TCRdb's table, derived via immunoSEQ multiplex PCR, lists solely in-frame clones and lacks some. The data show 110,000 to 150,000 clones, with around nine tenths seen just once and 12% held by the top ten. The sample here was blood, taken from a patient whose treatment included radiotherapy and nephrectomy. The receptors shown here come from a woman between 45 and 65 years old with renal cell carcinoma.

Only one count was recorded for this clone. The chain uses TRBV2 and TRBJ1-6; weak D call: TRBD1 (5 bases). The CDR3 runs to 14 residues. The V and J ends lost 8 bases and 1 base respectively, with 9 bases between them. Germline V lookup: CDR1 SNHLY, CDR2 FYNNEI. This CDR3 reads CASGAGSYNSPLHF. The CDR3 nucleotides are TGTGCCAGCGGGGCAGGGTCCTATAATTCACCCCTCCACTTT.

The chain carries TRBV5-3 and TRBJ1-2; D not certain. TRBV5-3 is reported as an ORF; its role is uncertain. The V end lost 3 bases, the J end lost 7 bases, and 19 bases lay between the germline ends. This CDR3 is built from 15 residues. The CDR3 here is CARSSLTPSGAGYTF. The DNA for the CDR3 is TGTGCCAGAAGCTCGCTGACCCCATCGGGTGCTGGCTACACCTTC.

The chain employs TRBV9 and TRBJ2-2; D gene uncertain. V was pared by 0 bases and J by 7 bases, with 7 bases between. Germline values: CDR1 SGDLS, CDR2 YYNGEE. CDR3 length: 13 amino acids. The CDR3 here is CASSVDGHGELFF. The CDR3, as DNA: TGTGCCAGCAGCGTAGATGGGCACGGGGAGCTGTTTTTT.

The rearrangement links TRBV7-9 to TRBJ2-7, with D perhaps matching TRBD1 (5 bases). The germline V gene has CDR1 SEHNR and CDR2 FQNEAQ (reference sequence). The CDR3 is 15 residues long. The V end was cut by 3 bases, the J end by 6 bases, with 18 bases between. CDR3 loop: CASSLGQGGGLEQYF. DNA for the CDR3: TGTGCCAGCAGCTTGGGGCAGGGCGGTGGGCTCGAGCAGTACTTC.

The chain is built from TRBV19 and TRBJ1-2, with TRBD1 matching 7 bases. The CDR3 loop spans 18 amino acids. In germline, CDR1 is LNHDA, CDR2 SQIVND (reference sequence). V was clipped by 3 bases and J by 2 bases; unmatched bases: 15. This chain's CDR3 is CASSIIRTGLQLNYGYTF. The CDR3 coding sequence is TGTGCCAGTAGTATTATCAGGACAGGACTACAGCTGAACTATGGCTACACCTTC. Full variable domain (missing parts from reference TRBV19 and TRBJ1-2): DGGITQSPKYLFRKEGQNVTLSCEQNLNHDAMYWYRQDPGQGLRLIYYSQIVNDFQKGDIAEGYSVSREKKESFPLTVTSAQKNPTAFYLCASSIIRTGLQLNYGYTFGSGTRLTVV.

The chain joins TRBV15 to TRBJ2-7, with D unclear. Germline assignment: CDR1 LNHNV and CDR2 YYDKDF (reference sequence). V lost 0 bases, J lost 2 bases, and 11 bases lay in between. The CDR3 is 15 amino acids. The CDR3 reads CATSRDQAGTYEQYF. CDR3 sequence (DNA): TGTGCCACCAGCAGAGATCAGGCAGGTACCTACGAGCAGTACTTC.

The table lists this clone with a count of one. The CDR3 reads CASRTATNEKLFF. In DNA, the CDR3 is TGTGCCAGCCGGACCGCAACTAATGAAAAACTGTTTTTT. The chain employs TRBV6-1 and TRBJ1-4; D not resolved. The CDR3 is made up of 13 amino acids. V lost 8 bases, J lost 0 bases, and 7 bases lay in between. Germline V gene sequence: CDR1 MNHNS, CDR2 SASEGT.

This chain connects TRBV1 to TRBJ1-2. TRBV1 represents a pseudogene. CDR3 length: 15 residues. The CDR3 here is CTSSRGLKGGSGYTF. For the CDR3, the DNA is TGCACCAGCAGCCGGGGATTGAAGGGAGGGAGTGGCTACACCTTC.

This clone was seen a single time. The V call is TRBV9, the J call TRBJ2-7, with a weak D call TRBD1 (6 bases). The CDR3 consists of 15 residues. Germline CDR1 and CDR2: SGDLS and YYNGEE. V dropped 4 bases and J dropped 4 bases, with 18 bases sitting between them. The chain's CDR3 is CASSSPGQGEYEQYF. CDR3 DNA sequence: TGTGCCAGCAGCAGCCCGGGACAAGGGGAGTACGAGCAGTACTTC.

The chain is built from TRBV14 and TRBJ1-1; D remains ambiguous. Germline CDR1 is SGHDN and CDR2 is FVKESK. V was shortened by 1 base and J by 4 bases, with 13 bases between the two germline ends. This CDR3 region has 15 residues. The CDR3 protein is CASSQGGTMTTEAFF. The CDR3 DNA is TGTGCCAGCAGCCAAGGGGGTACGATGACCACTGAAGCTTTCTTT.

V and J are TRBV18 and TRBJ2-5; TRBD1 might be the D (7 bases). The V end was cut by 1 base, the J end by 5 bases, with 14 bases between. This CDR3 region has 15 residues. Germline values: CDR1 KGHSH, CDR2 LQKENI. The CDR3 DNA reads as TGTGCCAGCTCACCACGGCTCCAGGGGGGTGAGACCCAGTACTTC. Translating it yields CASSPRLQGGETQYF.

This clone was counted only a few times. This chain links TRBV4-3 with TRBJ1-2; weak D call: TRBD1 (6 bases). The CDR3 is 15 residues long. The germline CDR1 and CDR2 sequences are LGHNA and YSLEER. Trimming took off 4 bases at V and 6 bases at J, with 18 bases between the two ends. CDR3 amino acids: CASSRAETGTHGYTF. The CDR3 nucleotides are TGCGCCAGCAGCCGCGCCGAGACAGGCACCCATGGCTACACCTTC.

The chain is built from TRBV5-8 and TRBJ1-4, with D possibly matching TRBD1 (6 bases). Deletions cut 1 base from V and 8 bases from J, with 15 bases between. Germline CDR1 is SGHTS and CDR2 is YDEGEE. The CDR3 consists of 15 residues. The CDR3 here is CASSLFWGAREKLFF. DNA for the CDR3: TGTGCCAGCAGCTTGTTTTGGGGGGCAAGGGAAAAACTGTTTTTT.

This clone appeared once. V gene TRBV6-1 combines with J gene TRBJ1-2, with D hard to call. The CDR3 is made up of 11 amino acids. Germline values: CDR1 MNHNS, CDR2 SASEGT. The V end lost 8 bases, the J end lost 8 bases, and 12 bases lay between the germline ends. As DNA, the CDR3 is TGTGCCAGCTCGAACAGAGCCGGCTACACCTTC. Its translation is CASSNRAGYTF.

The gene calls are TRBV5-1 and TRBJ2-3; the match to TRBD2 covers 8 bases. V lost 0 bases to trimming and J lost 5 bases; unmatched junction nucleotides: 8. CDR1 is SGHRS, CDR2 YFSETQ, per germline. The CDR3 length is 16 residues. Here the CDR3 DNA reads TGCGCCAGCAGCTTGGGTGCGGGGGGCGGAGTAGATACGCAGTATTTT. Encoded protein: CASSLGAGGGVDTQYF.

The chain has TRBV13 and TRBJ1-2, with D uncertain. The V end was cut by 2 bases, the J end by 3 bases, with 10 bases between. Per the germline V gene, CDR1 is PRHDT and CDR2 is FYEKMQ (reference sequence). The CDR3 consists of 14 residues. Here the CDR3 reads CASSLNVQHYGYTF. In nucleotides, the CDR3 is TGTGCCAGCAGCTTAAATGTACAGCACTATGGCTACACCTTC.

The chain recombines TRBV5-6 with TRBJ1-2; 9 nucleotides line up with TRBD1. The germline gives CDR1 SGHDT, CDR2 YYEEEE. This CDR3 spans 14 amino acids. Trimming at V came to 1 base and at J to 6 bases, leaving 4 bases not matched to a gene. The CDR3 sequence is CASSLWGQGNGYTF. In nucleotides, the CDR3 is TGTGCCAGCAGCTTGTGGGGACAGGGCAATGGCTACACCTTC. Filled out from reference TRBV5-6 and TRBJ1-2, the complete variable domain reads DAGVTQSPTHLIKTRGQQVTLRCSPKSGHDTVSWYQQALGQGPQFIFQYYEEEERQRGNFPDRFSGHQFPNYSSELNVNALLLGDSALYLCASSLWGQGNGYTFGSGTRLTVV.

V gene TRBV2 combines with J gene TRBJ2-1; TRBD1 might be the D (6 bases). The CDR3 is made up of 13 amino acids. CDR1 and CDR2 (germline): SNHLY, FYNNEI. V was shortened by 4 bases and J by 7 bases, with 11 bases between the two germline ends. As DNA, the CDR3 is TGTGCCAGCAGTGGCAGGGGATTTAATGAGCAGTTCTTC. This codes for CASSGRGFNEQFF.

The J gene is TRBJ2-7, the V gene TRBV19; 11 bases match TRBD2. Per germline, CDR1 LNHDA and CDR2 SQIVND (reference sequence). The CDR3 totals 17 residues. V lost 4 bases to trimming and J lost 0 bases; unmatched junction nucleotides: 8. The CDR3, as DNA: TGTGCCAGTAGTACGTCTAGCGGGGGGCTAAGCTCCTACGAGCAGTACTTC. Translated, it gives CASSTSSGGLSSYEQYF.

The chain employs TRBV6-1 and TRBJ1-2, with D uncertain. Trimming cost V 3 bases and J 4 bases, with 12 bases left between them. CDR3 size: 14 residues. Germline V gives CDR1 MNHNS, CDR2 SASEGT. CDR3 nucleotides: TGTGCCAGCAGTGACTACACGAATTTCTATGGCTACACCTTC. This encodes CASSDYTNFYGYTF.

The chain employs TRBV6-5 and TRBJ1-1; the match to TRBD1 covers 9 bases. V trimming: 5 bases; J trimming: 1 base; junction bases outside the gene matches: 5. The CDR3 extends over 15 amino acids. Germline values: CDR1 MNHEY, CDR2 SVGAGI. The CDR3 reads CASSQDRGPNTEAFF. The CDR3 DNA is TGTGCCAGCAGTCAGGACAGGGGCCCGAACACTGAAGCTTTCTTT.

The V gene is TRBV5-1, the J gene TRBJ2-2, with D possibly matching TRBD1 (6 bases). Trimming pared 4 bases from V and 0 bases from J, leaving 10 bases between. CDR3 length equals 15 residues. Germline CDR1 and CDR2: SGHRS and YFSETQ. CDR3 sequence reads: CASSPGHPNTGELFF. The DNA for the CDR3 is TGCGCCAGCAGCCCGGGACACCCGAACACCGGGGAGCTGTTTTTT.

The chain is built from TRBV19 and TRBJ1-2; 8 positions agree with TRBD1. V shed 3 bases, J shed 10 bases, and the junction held 7 bases outside the gene matches. There are 13 residues in the CDR3. The germline V gene has CDR1 LNHDA and CDR2 SQIVND (reference sequence). DNA for the CDR3: TGTGCCAGTAGTATCGGGACAGGCCGTGACTACACCTTC. Translating it yields CASSIGTGRDYTF. The full variable domain, with the rest looked up from reference TRBV19 and TRBJ1-2, is DGGITQSPKYLFRKEGQNVTLSCEQNLNHDAMYWYRQDPGQGLRLIYYSQIVNDFQKGDIAEGYSVSREKKESFPLTVTSAQKNPTAFYLCASSIGTGRDYTFGSGTRLTVV.

The chain is built from TRBV9 and TRBJ1-1; 8 bases are a match to TRBD1. CDR3 size: 13 residues. Germline assignment: CDR1 SGDLS and CDR2 YYNGEE. With 7 bases clipped from V and 4 bases from J, the junction kept 6 bases outside the gene matches. The CDR3 region has the DNA TGTGCCAGCTACTACACAGGGGGCACTGAAGCTTTCTTT. Encoded protein: CASYYTGGTEAFF.

The rearrangement joins TRBV30 to TRBJ2-1; D not resolved. The CDR3 consists of 13 residues. The V and J ends lost 2 bases and 8 bases respectively, with 13 bases between them. Germline V gene data show CDR1 as GTSNPN and CDR2 as SVGIG (reference sequence). The CDR3 DNA follows: TGTGCCTGGAGTCAATGGGTTGAACATGAGCAGTTCTTC. The encoded protein is CAWSQWVEHEQFF.

The gene calls are TRBV2 and TRBJ1-2; possibly TRBD1 for D (5 bases). The CDR3 has 14 amino acids. Germline V gene data show CDR1 as SNHLY and CDR2 as FYNNEI. Between the trimmed V and J ends, which lost 3 bases and 3 bases, there was a span of 11 bases. CDR3 region: CASSDWGSDYGYTF. The CDR3 nucleotides are TGTGCCAGCAGTGACTGGGGGTCGGACTATGGCTACACCTTC.

The chain recombines TRBV4-2 with TRBJ2-7; 9 bases are a match to TRBD1. The V and J ends lost 8 bases and 2 bases, in that order; junction bases with no gene match: 7. CDR3 length equals 14 residues. CDR1 LGHNA and CDR2 YNFKEQ come from the germline V gene. CDR3 in DNA: TGTGCCAGCCACCGACAGGGGGGTACCTACGAGCAGTACTTC. Its protein is CASHRQGGTYEQYF.

The CDR3 region has the DNA TGTGCCAGCAGCTGGGACGTCTACGAGCAGTACTTC. It specifies CASSWDVYEQYF. The chain joins TRBV7-2 to TRBJ2-7, with D perhaps matching TRBD1 or TRBD2 (5 bases each). V was clipped by 4 bases and J by 3 bases, with 7 bases between them. Germline CDR1 is SGHTA and CDR2 is FQGNSA. The CDR3 sequence is 12 residues long.

This clone is a singleton in its sample. This same CDR3 is encoded by further DNA sequences in the sample. The chain links TRBV19 to TRBJ1-5; unclear D gene. Trimming removed 5 bases at V and 0 bases at J, with 11 bases between. The CDR3 runs 15 residues. Germline CDR1 is LNHDA and CDR2 is SQIVND (reference sequence). The CDR3 bases are TGTGCCAGTAGTGGTGGGGATTATAGCAATCAGCCCCAGCATTTT. Translation: CASSGGDYSNQPQHF.